Below are 4 T cell receptor beta chains sequenced from a single sample in a study of shared clonotypes between healthy human individuals. This table comes from immunoSEQ multiplex PCR, and its TCRdb copy is limited to in-frame clones, with some not included. The data contain under 600,000 clones, roughly 95% of them singletons. The specimen was naive CD4+ T cells sorted from blood. Regarding subset: CD45RA+ positively selected. These TCRs come from a woman in her thirties in good health.

This chain links TRBV15 with TRBJ1-2; 9 bases line up with TRBD1. Trimming cost V 5 bases and J 8 bases; bases outside gene matches: 18. The CDR3 covers 17 residues. Germline CDR1 and CDR2: LNHNV and YYDKDF (reference sequence). CDR3 residues: CATSPKVLRDRVRGYTF. For the CDR3, the DNA is TGTGCCACCAGCCCAAAGGTCCTCCGGGACAGGGTCCGGGGCTACACCTTC. Looking up the rest from reference TRBV15 and TRBJ1-2 gives the full variable domain: DAMVIQNPRYQVTQFGKPVTLSCSQTLNHNVMYWYQQKSSQAPKLLFHYYDKDFNNEADTPDNFQSRRPNTSFCFLDIRSPGLGDTAMYLCATSPKVLRDRVRGYTFGSGTRLTVV.

The rearrangement joins TRBV6-4 to TRBJ2-2, with D unresolved. The CDR3 sequence is 15 residues long. V was cut by 5 bases and J by 2 bases, with 12 bases left in between. Germline CDR1 and CDR2: MRHNA and SNTAGT. The chain's CDR3 is CASSLTTTNTGELFF. CDR3 DNA sequence: TGTGCCAGCAGTTTGACAACTACAAACACCGGGGAGCTGTTTTTT.

V is TRBV28 and J is TRBJ1-3, with D maybe TRBD1 (6 bases). Trimming cost V 7 bases and J 8 bases, with 15 bases left between them. The length of the CDR3 is 13 residues. In germline, CDR1 is MDHEN, CDR2 SYDVKM. CDR3 in amino acids: CASTRDIYDTIYF. The CDR3 DNA reads TGTGCCAGCACCAGGGACATTTACGACACCATATATTTT.

The chain combines TRBV18 with TRBJ2-2; the D is unclear. CDR1 and CDR2 from the germline V gene are KGHSH and LQKENI. The CDR3 is 13 residues long. V was pared by 1 base and J by 7 bases, with 7 bases between. CDR3 sequence (DNA): TGTGCCAGCTCACCACAGGGCGACGGGGAGCTGTTTTTT. Translated: CASSPQGDGELFF.